A single sample is the source of the 2 T cell receptor beta chains below, sequenced in a study of blood T cell repertoires in COVID-19. Sequencing was performed with immunoSEQ multiplex PCR; in TCRdb, only in-frame clones are kept and a portion is missing. The data hold 200,000 to 250,000 clones, with around 81% observed a single time. Sequencing input: peripheral blood. The receptors come from a woman older than 75 with COVID-19, enrolled during active disease.

J is TRBJ2-3 and V is TRBV7-6; D is perhaps TRBD1 (7 bases). From germline, CDR1 is SGHVS and CDR2 FNYEAQ. The CDR3 loop spans 15 amino acids. Trimming shortened V by 4 bases and J by 4 bases, and 15 bases separated the two germline ends. In DNA form, the CDR3 reads TGTGCCAGCAGCTCACGAGGGGGCGGGGCAGATACGCAGTATTTT. Protein product: CASSSRGGGADTQYF.

The gene calls are TRBV7-2 and TRBJ1-2; D unresolved. Germline V lookup: CDR1 SGHTA, CDR2 FQGNSA. V lost 5 bases, J lost 4 bases, and 11 bases lay in between. This CDR3 has 13 amino acids. DNA of the CDR3: TGTGCCAGCAGCAATCTAGGGAGCTATGGCTACACCTTC. Protein product: CASSNLGSYGYTF.